This T cell receptor (beta chain) originates from a study of Ad26.COV2.S vaccination and SARS-CoV-2 variants. Using immunoSEQ multiplex PCR, the repertoire was profiled, and TCRdb retains in-frame clones only, with some absent. Found here are roughly 250,000 clones, around nine tenths of them singletons; the top ten hold just under 3%. The treatment was: about 20 received Ad26.COV2.S at low or high dose, single or two shots; 5 received placebo; per-sample allocation not given. Samples came from day 63 after the first vaccine or placebo injection. This clone was seen a few times. The germline CDR1 and CDR2 sequences are SSHAT and FNYEAQ (reference sequence). The ends lost 1 base at V and 6 bases at J; junction bases unmatched: 5. This CDR3 comprises 15 residues.

The chain recombines TRBV7-7 with TRBJ2-2; TRBD1 matches 7 bases. The clonotype was recovered from a person between 18 and 59 years old who received the Ad26.COV2.S COVID-19 vaccine or a placebo. The material was peripheral blood, obtained in a trial of Ad26.COV2.S vaccine versus placebo. The chain's CDR3 is CASSLGRGQAGELFF. The CDR3 DNA follows: TGTGCCAGCAGCTTAGGACGTGGACAGGCCGGGGAGCTGTTTTTT.